Presented here are 14 T cell receptor beta chains from one specimen sequenced in a study of cytomegalovirus exposure and HLA in healthy donors. PCR primers comprised 60 Vbeta and 13 Jbeta primers. Produced via immunoSEQ multiplex PCR; TCRdb's table is partial and in-frame only. The sample contains approximately 190,000 clones, around 90% of which appear only once. The sequenced sample consisted of PBMCs. Receptors were obtained from a boy younger than 10 in good health and CMV-seronegative.

The CDR3 loop reads CASSLSGAETQYF. DNA for the CDR3: TGCGCCAGCAGCTTGTCAGGGGCCGAGACCCAGTACTTC. The rearrangement joins TRBV5-1 to TRBJ2-5; D might be TRBD1 (6 bases). Trimming cost V 1 base and J 5 bases, with 9 bases left between them. Germline loops: CDR1 SGHRS, CDR2 YFSETQ. The CDR3 runs 13 residues.

The J gene is TRBJ1-4, the V gene TRBV19, with TRBD1 matching 8 bases. The CDR3 loop spans 13 amino acids. The V gene's germline CDR1 is LNHDA and CDR2 SQIVND (reference sequence). V lost 10 bases to trimming and J lost 7 bases; unmatched junction nucleotides: 8. The CDR3 nucleotides read TGTGCCACCGTAGGACAGGGTGGTGAAAAACTGTTTTTT. Amino acids: CATVGQGGEKLFF. Supplemented by reference TRBV19 and TRBJ1-4, the full variable domain reads DGGITQSPKYLFRKEGQNVTLSCEQNLNHDAMYWYRQDPGQGLRLIYYSQIVNDFQKGDIAEGYSVSREKKESFPLTVTSAQKNPTAFYLCATVGQGGEKLFFGSGTQLSVL.

The rearrangement joins TRBV28 to TRBJ1-4, with 7 positions matching TRBD1. The CDR3 covers 15 residues. Germline lookup yields CDR1 MDHEN and CDR2 SYDVKM. The trim removed 6 bases at V and 5 bases at J, leaving 9 bases unmatched. The CDR3 DNA reads TGTGCCAGCAGCCCCTGGGACAGACAAAATGAAAAACTGTTTTTT. Protein product: CASSPWDRQNEKLFF.

This chain uses TRBV28 with TRBJ1-5; 8 positions agree with TRBD1. The CDR3 loop spans 17 amino acids. The V and J ends lost 4 bases and 3 bases, in that order; junction bases with no gene match: 11. Per germline, CDR1 MDHEN and CDR2 SYDVKM. The CDR3 coding sequence is TGTGCCAGCAGTTCCGGAACAGGACAGGGCGCCAATCAGCCCCAGCATTTT. It is translated as CASSSGTGQGANQPQHF.

The chain employs TRBV9 and TRBJ2-1; 9 bases fit TRBD1. V trimming: 0 bases; J trimming: 4 bases; junction bases outside the gene matches: 2. Germline V gene lookup returns CDR1 SGDLS and CDR2 YYNGEE. This CDR3 comprises 15 residues. The CDR3 DNA sequence: TGTGCCAGCAGCGTAGAGGACAGGGGATACAATGAGCAGTTCTTC. Its translation: CASSVEDRGYNEQFF.

As to this clone: The junction departs from the called germline gene at one end, perhaps through a read error. This sequence joins TRBV9 and TRBJ2-1; 7 bases align to TRBD1. Germline values: CDR1 SGDLS, CDR2 YYNGEE. The CDR3 has 15 amino acids. The CDR3 spells CASSPGTVVYHEQFF. In DNA form, the CDR3 reads TGTGCCAGCAGCCCCGGGACAGTCGTCTACCATGAGCAGTTCTTC.

The CDR3 nucleotides are TGTGCCAGCAGCGGCGGGGGCACCTACGAGCAGTACTTC. Its translation: CASSGGGTYEQYF. The V and J genes are TRBV13 and TRBJ2-7; D possibly corresponds to TRBD2 (7 bases). Germline V gene sequence: CDR1 PRHDT, CDR2 FYEKMQ (reference sequence). V was trimmed by 5 bases and J by 2 bases, leaving 10 bases between them. CDR3 length: 13 residues. The full variable domain, its missing parts supplied by reference TRBV13 and TRBJ2-7, is AAGVIQSPRHLIKEKRETATLKCYPIPRHDTVYWYQQGPGQDPQFLISFYEKMQSDKGSIPDRFSAQQFSDYHSELNMSSLELGDSALYFCASSGGGTYEQYFGPGTRLTVT.

V is TRBV12-5 and J is TRBJ2-7, with D maybe TRBD2 (5 bases). This CDR3 has 11 residues. CDR1 and CDR2 (germline): LGHNT, FRNRAP. V was cut by 8 bases and J by 5 bases, with 10 bases left in between. The CDR3 DNA is TGTGCTAGTTCAGTCGGGAACGAGCAGTACTTC. Its protein product is CASSVGNEQYF.

With respect to this clone: This specimen includes other DNA sequences encoding the same CDR3. The V gene is TRBV19, the J gene TRBJ2-1; tentatively, D is TRBD1 (6 bases). CDR3 size: 14 residues. V was pared by 5 bases and J by 0 bases, with 8 bases between. Germline CDR1 and CDR2: LNHDA and SQIVND (reference sequence). The CDR3: CASSLDSSYNEQFF. The CDR3 coding sequence is TGTGCCAGTAGTTTGGACAGCTCCTACAATGAGCAGTTCTTC.

The rearrangement links TRBV5-4 to TRBJ2-2, with 11 nucleotides matching TRBD2. This CDR3 is built from 19 residues. CDR1 SGHNT and CDR2 YYREEE come from the germline V gene (reference sequence). J was trimmed by 5 bases and V by 1 base; bases with no gene match: 13. The CDR3 here is CASSLRIGLAGGGTGELFF. The CDR3 bases are TGTGCCAGCAGCTTGAGGATCGGGCTAGCGGGGGGTGGAACCGGGGAGCTGTTTTTT.

This clone was seen just once. The chain recombines TRBV18 with TRBJ2-2; D may be TRBD1 (6 bases). The CDR3 loop spans 14 amino acids. Looked up from germline, CDR1 is KGHSH and CDR2 is LQKENI. Trimming took 6 bases from V and 4 from J, leaving 12 bases between them. The CDR3 reads CASSLSGVTGELFF. As DNA, the CDR3 is TGTGCCAGCTCGCTGTCAGGGGTCACCGGGGAGCTGTTTTTT. Complete variable domain (other parts from reference TRBV18 and TRBJ2-2): NAGVMQNPRHLVRRRGQEARLRCSPMKGHSHVYWYRQLPEEGLKFMVYLQKENIIDESGMPKERFSAEFPKEGPSILRIQQVVRGDSAAYFCASSLSGVTGELFFGEGSRLTVL.

The chain couples TRBV30 to TRBJ1-1; 8 bases align to TRBD1. This CDR3 contains 14 residues. The V and J ends lost 2 bases and 3 bases, in that order; junction bases with no gene match: 5. Germline CDR1 is GTSNPN and CDR2 is SVGIG (reference sequence). The chain's CDR3 is CAWSLTGGYTEAFF. Written as DNA, the CDR3 is TGTGCCTGGAGTCTAACAGGGGGTTACACTGAAGCTTTCTTT.

The table lists this clone with a count of one. J is TRBJ2-1 and V is TRBV5-1; 11 bases fit TRBD1. V lost 2 bases, J lost 8 bases, and 9 bases stayed unmatched. CDR1 and CDR2 from the germline V gene are SGHRS and YFSETQ. The CDR3 totals 16 residues. In DNA form, the CDR3 reads TGCGCCAGCAGCTTAACCGGGACAGGGGGTAGGGATGAGCAGTTCTTC. It translates to CASSLTGTGGRDEQFF.

The CDR3 nucleotides read TGCGCCAGCAGGTACCGAGGGAGCCAGACCCAGTACTTC. Translated: CASRYRGSQTQYF. The chain is built from TRBV5-1 and TRBJ2-5; D possibly corresponds to TRBD2 (5 bases). Germline V lookup: CDR1 SGHRS, CDR2 YFSETQ. V lost 5 bases to trimming and J lost 6 bases, with 14 bases between them. CDR3 length equals 13 residues.